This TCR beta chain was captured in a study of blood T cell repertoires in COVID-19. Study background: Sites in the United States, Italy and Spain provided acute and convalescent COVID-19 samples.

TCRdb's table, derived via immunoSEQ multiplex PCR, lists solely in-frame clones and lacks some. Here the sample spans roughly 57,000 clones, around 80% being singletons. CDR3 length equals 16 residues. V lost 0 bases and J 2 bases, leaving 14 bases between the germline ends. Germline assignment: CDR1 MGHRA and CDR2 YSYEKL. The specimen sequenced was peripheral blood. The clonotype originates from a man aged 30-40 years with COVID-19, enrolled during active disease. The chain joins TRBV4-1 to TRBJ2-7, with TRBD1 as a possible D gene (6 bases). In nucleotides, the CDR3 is TGCGCCAGCAGCCAAGATCTTTCAGAGGGGGCCTACGAGCAGTACTTC. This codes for CASSQDLSEGAYEQYF.